A few counts support the clone carrying this TCR beta chain. The data belong to a study of radiotherapy plus CTLA-4 blockade in lung cancer. Profiled with immunoSEQ multiplex PCR; TCRdb holds only in-frame clones, not every one. This table holds tens of thousands of clones, around 79% found once. The clonotype was recovered from a human donor with non-small cell lung cancer whose response to radiotherapy plus ipilimumab could not be evaluated. The material was peripheral blood, obtained from a patient treated with radiotherapy plus ipilimumab.

The CDR3 DNA reads TGTGCCAGCAGCCAAGTCCCTACTAGCGGGGGGGCCGGGGAGCTGTTTTTT. Translating it yields CASSQVPTSGGAGELFF. The chain is built from TRBV4-2 and TRBJ2-2; 13 bases align to TRBD2. Looked up from germline, CDR1 is LGHNA and CDR2 is YNFKEQ. This CDR3 region has 17 residues. The V gene end was trimmed by 1 base and the J gene end by 6 bases; junction bases not matched to a gene: 5.